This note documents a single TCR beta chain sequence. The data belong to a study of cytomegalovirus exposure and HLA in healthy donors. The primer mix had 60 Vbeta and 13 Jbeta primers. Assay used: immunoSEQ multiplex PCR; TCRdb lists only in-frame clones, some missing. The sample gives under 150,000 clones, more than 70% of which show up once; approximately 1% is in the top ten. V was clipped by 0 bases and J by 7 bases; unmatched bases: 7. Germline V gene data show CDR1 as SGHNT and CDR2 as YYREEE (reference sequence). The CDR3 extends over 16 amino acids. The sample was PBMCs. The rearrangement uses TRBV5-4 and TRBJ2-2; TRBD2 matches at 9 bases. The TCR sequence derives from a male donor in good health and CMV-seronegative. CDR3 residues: CASSLGRGGPFGELFF. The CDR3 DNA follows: TGTGCCAGCAGCTTGGGGCGGGGGGGCCCTTTCGGGGAGCTGTTTTTT.